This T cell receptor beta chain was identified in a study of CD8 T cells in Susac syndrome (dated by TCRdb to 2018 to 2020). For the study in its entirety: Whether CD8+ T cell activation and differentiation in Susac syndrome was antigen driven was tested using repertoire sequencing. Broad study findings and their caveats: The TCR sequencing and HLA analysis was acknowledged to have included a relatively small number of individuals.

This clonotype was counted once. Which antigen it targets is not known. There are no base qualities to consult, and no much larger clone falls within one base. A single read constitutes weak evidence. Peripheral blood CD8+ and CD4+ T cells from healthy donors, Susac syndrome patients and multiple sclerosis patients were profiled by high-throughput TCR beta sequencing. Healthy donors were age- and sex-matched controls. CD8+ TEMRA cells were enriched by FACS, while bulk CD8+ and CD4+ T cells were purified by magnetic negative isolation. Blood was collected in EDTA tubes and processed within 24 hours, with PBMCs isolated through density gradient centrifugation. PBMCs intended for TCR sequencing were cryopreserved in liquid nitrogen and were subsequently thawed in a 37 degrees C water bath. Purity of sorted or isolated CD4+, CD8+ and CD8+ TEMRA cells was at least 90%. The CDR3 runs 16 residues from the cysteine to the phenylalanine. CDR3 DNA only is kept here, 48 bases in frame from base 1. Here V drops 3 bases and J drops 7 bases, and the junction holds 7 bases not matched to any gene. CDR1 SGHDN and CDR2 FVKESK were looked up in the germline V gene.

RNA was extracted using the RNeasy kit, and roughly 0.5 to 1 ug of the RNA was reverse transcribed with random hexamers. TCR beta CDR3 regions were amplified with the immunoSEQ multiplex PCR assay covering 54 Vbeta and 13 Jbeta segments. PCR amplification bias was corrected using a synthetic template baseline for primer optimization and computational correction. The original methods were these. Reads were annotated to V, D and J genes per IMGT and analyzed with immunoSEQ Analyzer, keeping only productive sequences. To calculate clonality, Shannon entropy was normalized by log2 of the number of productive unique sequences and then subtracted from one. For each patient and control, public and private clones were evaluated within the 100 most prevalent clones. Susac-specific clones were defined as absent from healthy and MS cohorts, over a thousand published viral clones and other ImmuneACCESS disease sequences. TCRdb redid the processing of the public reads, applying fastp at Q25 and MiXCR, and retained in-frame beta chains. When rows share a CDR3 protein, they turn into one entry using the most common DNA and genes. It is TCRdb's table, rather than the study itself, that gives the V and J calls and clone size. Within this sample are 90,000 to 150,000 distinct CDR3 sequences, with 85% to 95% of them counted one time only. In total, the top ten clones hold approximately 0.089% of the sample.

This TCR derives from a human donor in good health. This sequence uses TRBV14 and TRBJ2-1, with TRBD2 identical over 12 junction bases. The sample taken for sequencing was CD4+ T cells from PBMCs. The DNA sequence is TGTGCCAGCAGCCACCTGACTAGCGGGAGAGTAAATGAGCAGTTCTTC. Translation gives CASSHLTSGRVNEQFF.